The sequence of this T cell receptor (beta chain) was determined in a study of control samples from healthy donors and cancer patients. The data were produced by immunoSEQ multiplex PCR, yet TCRdb's version contains in-frame clones alone and is incomplete. The data show approximately 160,000 clones, with about 91% seen just once and around 2% held by the top ten. The TCR originated in a woman in her thirties or forties in good health. The sequenced sample consisted of blood.

CDR3 nucleotide sequence: TGCAGCGGCGACAGGGGGGGTGGGGATACGCAGTATTTT. It encodes CSGDRGGGDTQYF. V gene TRBV29-1 combines with J gene TRBJ2-3, with TRBD1 identical over 9 bases. CDR3 length equals 13 residues. Trimming took 7 bases from V and 6 from J; bases not matched to a gene: 8. The germline V gene encodes CDR1 SQVTM and CDR2 ANQGSEA.